This paragraph reports one T cell receptor (beta chain). This clone appeared a single time. Its binding antigen is unknown. Base qualities were left out, and no much larger clone turns up one base away. Whole blood was collected in K2EDTA tubes by collaborating institutions according to the institutions' own protocols. For TCRbeta analysis, collaborators shipped samples in one of three forms: frozen whole blood, isolated PBMCs, or DNA extracted from either of those sample types. This specimen belongs to a study of blood T cell repertoires in COVID-19 (dated by TCRdb to the early 2020s). At the level of the whole study: Collaborator samples came from the United States, Italy and Spain and covered acute and convalescent phases of COVID-19. A de-identified subject ID, COVID-19 status, age in years and sex were almost always included in the sample metadata. HLA class I and class II types, where available, came from metadata supplied by the sample provider rather than from assay-based typing. Samples were obtained from the ongoing ImmuneRACE study (first 160 participants) and from about 1,300 subjects provided by 6 global collaborators. The dataset comprised deeply sampled blood TCRbeta repertoires from subjects exposed to, actively infected with, or recovered from COVID-19. The prospective study material was composed of cDNA or gDNA derived from T cells, B-cell-depleted T cells, or PBMCs. A freely available public database, intended as a resource for researchers studying the immune response to SARS-CoV-2, is where the repertoires were released.

The CDR3 measures 16 amino acids from cysteine to phenylalanine. Only the CDR3 part of the read is kept: 48 bases, read in frame from the first base. CDR1 and CDR2, looked up from the germline V gene, are MDHEN and SYDVKM. V ends up 1 base short and J 5 bases short, with an unmatched junction base count of 5. The immunoSEQ Assay, a bias-controlled multiplex PCR, was used to amplify TCRbeta CDR3 regions from genomic DNA. The original methods were these. The number of nucleated cells in each sample was estimated by amplification of reference gene primers within the assay. To quantify the absolute abundance of each unique TCRbeta CDR3 rearrangement, sequence reads were collapsed and filtered. For each sample, productive Simpson clonality was calculated as the square root of Simpson's diversity index across productive rearrangements. Imported from immuneACCESS, the table was reduced by TCRdb to in-frame sequences with V and J called. These copies leave out some clones; in studies compared against another copy, an unresolved V gene accounts for under half, and the cause of the remainder is not known. D and trimming come from the DNA, and the V and J calls and clone size come from that table. Counted in this sample were 210,000 or so clones; 80% to 90% of them appeared once. Of the sample, roughly 10% is held by the ten largest clones.

On the study overall, not on this receptor specifically: How much clinical and demographic metadata was included differed by source and by participant, and the metadata was provided uncurated.

The chain is assembled from TRBV28 and TRBJ2-5, with 12 bases in between that match TRBD1. Sequenced: peripheral blood. This receptor was obtained from a woman older than 75 with acute or convalescent COVID-19. The DNA sequence reads TGTGCCAGCAGTTTATCGGGACAGGGGGCGGGGGAGACCCAGTACTTC. Its protein is CASSLSGQGAGETQYF. Supplemented by the reference TRBV28 and TRBJ2-5 proteins around the CDR3, the complete variable domain is DVKVTQSSRYLVKRTGEKVFLECVQDMDHENMFWYRQDPGLGLRLIYFSYDVKMKEKGDIPEGYSVSREKKERFSLILESASTNQTSMYLCASSLSGQGAGETQYFGPGTRLLVL.